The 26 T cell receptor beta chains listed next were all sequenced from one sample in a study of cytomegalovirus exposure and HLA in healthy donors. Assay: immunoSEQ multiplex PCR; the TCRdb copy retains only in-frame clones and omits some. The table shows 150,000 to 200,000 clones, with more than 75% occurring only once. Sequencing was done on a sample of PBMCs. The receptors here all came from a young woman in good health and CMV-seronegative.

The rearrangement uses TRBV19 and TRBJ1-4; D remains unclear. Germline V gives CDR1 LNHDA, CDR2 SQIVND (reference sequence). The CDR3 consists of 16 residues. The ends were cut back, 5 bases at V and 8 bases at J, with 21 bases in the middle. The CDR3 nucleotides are TGTGCCAGTAGTTATAGACACGGATTAGCGGGGGAAAAACTGTTTTTT. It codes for CASSYRHGLAGEKLFF.

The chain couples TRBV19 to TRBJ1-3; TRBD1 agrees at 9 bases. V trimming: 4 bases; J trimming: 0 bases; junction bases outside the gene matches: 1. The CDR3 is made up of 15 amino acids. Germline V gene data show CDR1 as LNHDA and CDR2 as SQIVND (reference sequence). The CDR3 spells CASSTTGGSGNTIYF. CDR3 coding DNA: TGTGCCAGTAGTACGACAGGGGGCTCTGGAAACACCATATATTTT.

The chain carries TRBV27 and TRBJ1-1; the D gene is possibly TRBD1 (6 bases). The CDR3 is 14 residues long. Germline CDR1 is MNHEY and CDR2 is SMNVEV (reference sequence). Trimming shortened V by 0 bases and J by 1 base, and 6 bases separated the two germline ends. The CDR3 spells CASSLSGGNTEAFF. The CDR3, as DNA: TGTGCCAGCAGTTTATCAGGGGGGAACACTGAAGCTTTCTTT.

This CDR3 reads CAWRGLAGGPRDTQYF. DNA of the CDR3: TGTGCCTGGAGGGGACTAGCGGGGGGGCCGCGCGATACGCAGTATTTT. The chain has TRBV30 and TRBJ2-3, with 16 nucleotides matching TRBD2. Germline V gene lookup returns CDR1 GTSNPN and CDR2 SVGIG (reference sequence). This CDR3 has 16 residues. V trimming: 3 bases; J trimming: 6 bases; junction bases outside the gene matches: 6.

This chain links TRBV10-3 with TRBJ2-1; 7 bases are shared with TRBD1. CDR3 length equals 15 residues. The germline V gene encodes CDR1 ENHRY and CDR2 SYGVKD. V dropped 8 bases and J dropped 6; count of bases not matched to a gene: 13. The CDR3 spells CAILDDRVTVNEQFF. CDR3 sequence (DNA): TGTGCCATCCTTGACGACAGGGTCACTGTCAATGAGCAGTTCTTC.

CDR3 bases: TGTGCCAGCAGCCAAGTCCAGGTTGCCTACGAGCAGTACTTC. Translated, it gives CASSQVQVAYEQYF. The rearrangement joins TRBV14 to TRBJ2-7; no definite D call. V dropped 1 base and J dropped 2 bases, with 9 bases sitting between them. This CDR3 contains 14 residues. CDR1 is SGHDN and CDR2 is FVKESK in the germline V gene.

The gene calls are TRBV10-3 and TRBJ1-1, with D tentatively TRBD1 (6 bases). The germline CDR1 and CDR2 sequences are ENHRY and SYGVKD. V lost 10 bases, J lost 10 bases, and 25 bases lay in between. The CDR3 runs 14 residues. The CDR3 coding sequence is TGTGCCACCCGGTCGGGGCACGGGGGGCCGGGAGCTTTCTTT. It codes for CATRSGHGGPGAFF.

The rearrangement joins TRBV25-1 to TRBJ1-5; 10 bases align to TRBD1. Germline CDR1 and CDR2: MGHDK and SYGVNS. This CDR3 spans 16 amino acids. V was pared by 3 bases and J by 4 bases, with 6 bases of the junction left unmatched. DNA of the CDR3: TGTGCCAGCAGTGAGTCGACAGGGGGCTGGAATCAGCCCCAGCATTTT. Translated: CASSESTGGWNQPQHF.

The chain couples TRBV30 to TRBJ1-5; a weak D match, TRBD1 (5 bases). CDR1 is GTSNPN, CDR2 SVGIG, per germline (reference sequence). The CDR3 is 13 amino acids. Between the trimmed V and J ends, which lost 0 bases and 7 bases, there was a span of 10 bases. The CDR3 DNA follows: TGTGCCTGGAGTGTAGGGGTGGAACAGCCCCAGCATTTT. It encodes CAWSVGVEQPQHF.

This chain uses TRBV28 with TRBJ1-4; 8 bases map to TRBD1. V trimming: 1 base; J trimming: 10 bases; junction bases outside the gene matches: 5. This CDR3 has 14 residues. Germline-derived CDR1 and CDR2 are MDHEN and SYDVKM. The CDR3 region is CASSLSGGAGKLFF. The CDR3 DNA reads TGTGCCAGCAGTTTATCAGGGGGCGCGGGAAAACTGTTTTTT.

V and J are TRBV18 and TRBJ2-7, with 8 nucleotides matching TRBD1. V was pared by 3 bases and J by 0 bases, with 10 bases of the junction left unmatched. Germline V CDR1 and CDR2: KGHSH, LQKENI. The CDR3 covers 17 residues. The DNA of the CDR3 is TGTGCCAGCTCACCGCCGGGACAGGTTTCTTTCTCCTACGAGCAGTACTTC. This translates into CASSPPGQVSFSYEQYF. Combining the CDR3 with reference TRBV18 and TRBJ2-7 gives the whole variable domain NAGVMQNPRHLVRRRGQEARLRCSPMKGHSHVYWYRQLPEEGLKFMVYLQKENIIDESGMPKERFSAEFPKEGPSILRIQQVVRGDSAAYFCASSPPGQVSFSYEQYFGPGTRLTVT.

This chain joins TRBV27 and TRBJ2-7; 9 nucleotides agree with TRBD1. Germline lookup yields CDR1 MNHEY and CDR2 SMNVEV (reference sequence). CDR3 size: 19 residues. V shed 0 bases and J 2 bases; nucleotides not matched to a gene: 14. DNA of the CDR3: TGTGCCAGCAGTTTATCGGGAGGAGTGGGGACAGGGAGTCCCTACGAGCAGTACTTC. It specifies CASSLSGGVGTGSPYEQYF.

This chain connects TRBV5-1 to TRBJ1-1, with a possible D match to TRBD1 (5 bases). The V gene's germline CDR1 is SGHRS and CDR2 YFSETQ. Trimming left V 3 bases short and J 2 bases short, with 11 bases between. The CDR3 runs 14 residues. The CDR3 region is CASSYQDRNTEAFF. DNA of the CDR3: TGCGCCAGCAGCTATCAAGACAGAAACACTGAAGCTTTCTTT. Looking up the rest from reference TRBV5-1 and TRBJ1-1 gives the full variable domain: KAGVTQTPRYLIKTRGQQVTLSCSPISGHRSVSWYQQTPGQGLQFLFEYFSETQRNKGNFPGRFSGRQFSNSRSEMNVSTLELGDSALYLCASSYQDRNTEAFFGQGTRLTVV.

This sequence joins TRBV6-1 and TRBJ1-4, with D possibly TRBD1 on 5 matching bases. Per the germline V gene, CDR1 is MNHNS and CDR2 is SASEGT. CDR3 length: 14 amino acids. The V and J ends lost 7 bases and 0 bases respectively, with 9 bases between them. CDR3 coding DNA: TGTGCCAGCAAAACGACAGCAACTAATGAAAAACTGTTTTTT. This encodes CASKTTATNEKLFF.

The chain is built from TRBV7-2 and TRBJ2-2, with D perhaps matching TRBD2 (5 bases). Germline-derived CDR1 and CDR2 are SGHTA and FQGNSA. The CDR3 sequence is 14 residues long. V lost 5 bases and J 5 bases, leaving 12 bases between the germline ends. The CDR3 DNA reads TGTGCCAGCAGCAACGGACTGAATACCGGGGAGCTGTTTTTT. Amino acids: CASSNGLNTGELFF.

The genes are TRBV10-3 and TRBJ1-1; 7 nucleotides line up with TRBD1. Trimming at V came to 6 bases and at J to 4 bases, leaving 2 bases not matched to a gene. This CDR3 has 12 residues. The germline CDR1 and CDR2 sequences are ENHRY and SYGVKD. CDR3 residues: CAIRRQGTEAFF. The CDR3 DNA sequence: TGTGCCATCAGAAGACAGGGCACTGAAGCTTTCTTT.

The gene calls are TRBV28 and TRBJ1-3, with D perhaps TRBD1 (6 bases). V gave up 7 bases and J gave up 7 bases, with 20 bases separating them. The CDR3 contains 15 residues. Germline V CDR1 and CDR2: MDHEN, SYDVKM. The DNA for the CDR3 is TGTGCCAGCACATACGGGACACCCGTGGGGAACACCATATATTTT. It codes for CASTYGTPVGNTIYF.

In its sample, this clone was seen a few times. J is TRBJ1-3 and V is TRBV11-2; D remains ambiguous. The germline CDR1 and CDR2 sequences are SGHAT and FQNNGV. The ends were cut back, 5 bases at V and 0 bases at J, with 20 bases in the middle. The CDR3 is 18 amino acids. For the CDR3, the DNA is TGTGCCAGCAGCCTCGAAGAAGGGAGCTTACACTCTGGAAACACCATATATTTT. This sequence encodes CASSLEEGSLHSGNTIYF.

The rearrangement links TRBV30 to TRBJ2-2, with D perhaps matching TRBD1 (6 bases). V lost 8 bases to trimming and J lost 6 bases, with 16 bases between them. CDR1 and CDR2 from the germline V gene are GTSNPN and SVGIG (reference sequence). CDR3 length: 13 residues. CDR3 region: CASNRQAPGELFF. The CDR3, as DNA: TGTGCCAGCAACAGACAGGCCCCCGGGGAGCTGTTTTTT.

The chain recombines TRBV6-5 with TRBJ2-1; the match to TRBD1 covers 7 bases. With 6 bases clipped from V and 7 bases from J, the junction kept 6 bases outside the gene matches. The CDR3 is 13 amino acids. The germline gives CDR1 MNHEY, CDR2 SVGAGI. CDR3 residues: CASSRQGRNEQFF. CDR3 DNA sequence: TGTGCCAGCAGCCGACAGGGTAGAAATGAGCAGTTCTTC.

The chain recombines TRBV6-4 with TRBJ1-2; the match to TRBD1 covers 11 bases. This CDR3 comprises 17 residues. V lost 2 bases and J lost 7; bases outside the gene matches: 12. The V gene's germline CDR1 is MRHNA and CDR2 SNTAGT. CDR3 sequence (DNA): TGTGCCAGCAGTGACCAAAATCTAGGACAGGGGGCCGGTGGCTACACCTTC. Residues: CASSDQNLGQGAGGYTF.

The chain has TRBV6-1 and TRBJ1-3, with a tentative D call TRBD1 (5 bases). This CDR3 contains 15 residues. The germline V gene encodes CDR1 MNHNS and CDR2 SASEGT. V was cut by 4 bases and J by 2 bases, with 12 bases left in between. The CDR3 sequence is CASSALGDTGNTIYF. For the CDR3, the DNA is TGTGCCAGCAGTGCATTAGGGGATACTGGAAACACCATATATTTT.

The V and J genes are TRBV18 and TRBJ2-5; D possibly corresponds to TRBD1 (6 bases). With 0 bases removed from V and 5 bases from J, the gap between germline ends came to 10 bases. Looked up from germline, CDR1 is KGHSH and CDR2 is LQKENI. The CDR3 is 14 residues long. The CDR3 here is CASSPPGGRETQYF. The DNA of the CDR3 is TGTGCCAGCTCACCACCAGGGGGTAGGGAGACCCAGTACTTC.

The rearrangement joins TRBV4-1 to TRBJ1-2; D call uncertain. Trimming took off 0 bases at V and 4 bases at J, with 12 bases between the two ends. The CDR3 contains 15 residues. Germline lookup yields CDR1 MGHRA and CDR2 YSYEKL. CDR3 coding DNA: TGCGCCAGCAGCCAAGATAAGGGAGGACTCTATGGCTACACCTTC. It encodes CASSQDKGGLYGYTF.

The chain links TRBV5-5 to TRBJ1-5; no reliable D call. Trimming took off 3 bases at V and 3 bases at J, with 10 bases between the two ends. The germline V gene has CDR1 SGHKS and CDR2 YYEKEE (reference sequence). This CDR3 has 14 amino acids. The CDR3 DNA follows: TGTGCCAGCAGCTGGGCAGAGACCAATCAGCCCCAGCATTTT. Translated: CASSWAETNQPQHF.

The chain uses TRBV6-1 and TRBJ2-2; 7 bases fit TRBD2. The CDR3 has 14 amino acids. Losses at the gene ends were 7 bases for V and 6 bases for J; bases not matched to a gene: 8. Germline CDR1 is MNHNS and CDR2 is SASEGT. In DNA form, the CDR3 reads TGTGCCAGCACCACATCTGGGGGGGCCGGGGAGCTGTTTTTT. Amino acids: CASTTSGGAGELFF.